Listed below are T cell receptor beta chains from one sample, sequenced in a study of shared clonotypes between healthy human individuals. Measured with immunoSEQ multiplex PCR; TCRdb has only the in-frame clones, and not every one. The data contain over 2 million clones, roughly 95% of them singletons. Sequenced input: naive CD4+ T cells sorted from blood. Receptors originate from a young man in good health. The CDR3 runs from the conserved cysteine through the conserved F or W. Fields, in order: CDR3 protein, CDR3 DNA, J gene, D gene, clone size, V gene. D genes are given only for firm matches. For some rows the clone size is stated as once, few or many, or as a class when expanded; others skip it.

CASSPQTVSSYEQYF TGTGCCAGCAGTCCGCAGACAGTGAGCTCCTACGAGCAGTACTTC TRBJ2-7 NA NA TRBV28
CSFHPAYRILNQPQHF TGCAGCTTCCACCCGGCGTATCGGATCCTCAATCAGCCCCAGCATTTT TRBJ1-5 NA NA TRBV29-1
CASSVGTPANYGYTF TGTGCCAGCAGCGTAGGGACACCCGCTAACTATGGCTACACCTTC TRBJ1-2 NA NA TRBV6-1
CASSLVPGLYNSPLHF TGCGCCAGCAGCTTGGTTCCAGGGCTCTATAATTCACCCCTCCACTTT TRBJ1-6 NA NA TRBV5-1
CASSLSGSSYEQYF TGTGCCAGCAGTTTATCAGGGAGCTCCTACGAGCAGTACTTC TRBJ2-7 NA NA TRBV28
CASSDPTYEQYF TGTGCCAGCAGTGACCCCACCTACGAGCAGTACTTC TRBJ2-7 NA NA TRBV6-1
CASSFRDSNTQYF TGTGCCAGCAGCTTCCGGGACTCTAATACGCAGTATTTT TRBJ2-3 NA few TRBV5-4
CASSFGQGGEKLFF TGCGCCAGCAGCTTTGGACAGGGCGGTGAAAAACTGTTTTTT TRBJ1-4 TRBD1 NA TRBV5-1
CAISQGGEKLFF TGTGCCATCAGTCAAGGTGGGGAAAAACTGTTTTTT TRBJ1-4 NA NA TRBV10-3
CATQRLEGEMSGYTF TGTGCCACCCAACGACTAGAGGGGGAAATGTCTGGCTACACCTTC TRBJ1-2 NA NA TRBV6-1
CASSLEAVGTIGYTF TGTGCCAGCAGCTTAGAGGCAGTGGGAACTATCGGCTACACCTTC TRBJ1-2 NA NA TRBV11-2
CASSEIGFANEQFF TGTGCCAGCAGTGAAATTGGGTTTGCCAATGAGCAGTTCTTC TRBJ2-1 NA NA TRBV2
CASTFAGNTIYF TGTGCCAGCACATTTGCTGGAAACACCATATATTTT TRBJ1-3 NA NA TRBV2
CASSYDKETQYF TGTGCCAGCAGCTATGATAAAGAGACCCAGTACTTC TRBJ2-5 NA NA TRBV11-2
CASSPGGRLETDTQYF TGCGCCAGCAGCCCCGGGGGCCGATTGGAGACAGATACGCAGTATTTT TRBJ2-3 NA NA TRBV5-1
CASTQSGVLSGNTIYF TGTGCCAGCACTCAATCGGGGGTACTCTCTGGAAACACCATATATTTT TRBJ1-3 NA NA TRBV7-3
CASSHPGDEKLFF TGCGCCAGCAGCCATCCAGGGGACGAAAAACTGTTTTTT TRBJ1-4 NA NA TRBV5-1
CATSRDLASGYNEQFF TGTGCCACCAGCAGAGATCTGGCTAGCGGCTACAATGAGCAGTTCTTC TRBJ2-1 TRBD2 NA TRBV15
CASSPARLAGKETQYF TGTGCCAGCAGTCCCGCCCGACTAGCGGGAAAAGAGACCCAGTACTTC TRBJ2-5 TRBD2 NA TRBV5-8
CASSQTGDNEKLFF TGTGCCAGTAGTCAAACAGGGGATAATGAAAAACTGTTTTTT TRBJ1-4 TRBD1 NA TRBV19
CASRRDLADTQYF TGTGCCAGCCGCCGGGATCTAGCGGATACGCAGTATTTT TRBJ2-3 NA NA TRBV6-1
CASSLAWGSDEQYF TGTGCCAGCAGCTTAGCGTGGGGATCGGACGAGCAGTACTTC TRBJ2-7 NA NA TRBV7-2
CASSRGSADTQYF TGTGCCAGTAGTAGGGGGAGTGCAGATACGCAGTATTTT TRBJ2-3 NA NA TRBV19
CASSTGLAGQETQYF TGCGCCAGCAGTACGGGACTAGCGGGCCAAGAGACCCAGTACTTC TRBJ2-5 TRBD2 NA TRBV10-2
CASNGDSTYEQYF TGTGCCAGCAACGGGGACAGCACCTACGAGCAGTACTTC TRBJ2-7 TRBD1 NA TRBV25-1
CASSSTVSYEQYF TGTGCCAGTAGTTCGACAGTTTCCTACGAGCAGTACTTC TRBJ2-7 NA NA TRBV19
CASSLGQGAISSYEQYF TGTGCCAGCAGCTTAGGTCAGGGGGCGATAAGCTCCTACGAGCAGTACTTC TRBJ2-7 TRBD1 NA TRBV11-2
CASSLGTGSVSLAKNIQYF TGTGCCAGCAGTTTGGGGACAGGTTCCGTTTCCCTAGCCAAAAACATTCAGTACTTC TRBJ2-4 TRBD1 NA TRBV28
CASSQGDRSNEKLFF TGCGCCAGCAGCCAAGGGGACAGGAGCAATGAAAAACTGTTTTTT TRBJ1-4 TRBD1 NA TRBV4-3
CASSRTGGFAGELFF TGTGCCAGCAGTAGGACAGGGGGATTCGCCGGGGAGCTGTTTTTT TRBJ2-2 TRBD1 NA TRBV6-4
CASSDYRGRGNTIYF TGTGCCAGCAGTGATTACAGGGGTCGTGGAAACACCATATATTTT TRBJ1-3 TRBD1 NA TRBV2
CASSPDRGTKNIQYF TGTGCCAGCAGTCCGGACAGGGGAACCAAAAACATTCAGTACTTC TRBJ2-4 TRBD1 once TRBV27
CASTSWGSRTSGANVLTF TGTGCCAGCACCAGTTGGGGCTCGAGGACTTCTGGGGCCAACGTCCTGACTTTC TRBJ2-6 NA NA TRBV5-6
CASSPPGQGGEQYF TGTGCCAGCTCACCTCCCGGGCAGGGGGGCGAGCAGTACTTC TRBJ2-7 NA NA TRBV18
CASSSTGAYPDTQYF TGTGCCAGCAGCTCCACAGGGGCCTACCCAGATACGCAGTATTTT TRBJ2-3 TRBD1 NA TRBV7-3
CASSRLAGSYEQYF TGTGCCAGCAGCAGACTAGCGGGGTCCTACGAGCAGTACTTC TRBJ2-7 TRBD2 NA TRBV5-6
CASSEAPGQGGFYNEQFF TGTGCCAGCAGTGAAGCGCCGGGGCAGGGGGGATTTTACAATGAGCAGTTCTTC TRBJ2-1 NA NA TRBV6-1
CASSPEGSSSYEQYF TGTGCCAGCTCACCTGAGGGGAGTAGCTCCTACGAGCAGTACTTC TRBJ2-7 NA once TRBV18
CASRPGTGSGNTIYF TGTGCCAGCAGACCCGGGACAGGCTCTGGAAACACCATATATTTT TRBJ1-3 TRBD1 NA TRBV28
CASSLVGVEGGYTF TGTGCCAGCAGCTTAGTTGGGGTAGAAGGGGGCTACACCTTC TRBJ1-2 NA NA TRBV7-2
CASRIGQGRYGYTF TGTGCCAGCAGAATCGGACAGGGGCGGTATGGCTACACCTTC TRBJ1-2 TRBD1 NA TRBV27
CASSFRYLNNSPLHF TGTGCCAGCAGCTTTCGTTACCTCAATAATTCACCCCTCCACTTT TRBJ1-6 NA NA TRBV5-5
CASSVRTGGTYEQYF TGCGCCAGCAGTGTCCGGACAGGGGGGACCTACGAGCAGTACTTC TRBJ2-7 TRBD1 NA TRBV10-1
CASSPREGTYEQYF TGTGCCAGCAGTCCCCGGGAGGGAACCTACGAGCAGTACTTC TRBJ2-7 TRBD2 few TRBV6-5
CAKPKWTGGVYEQYF TGTGCCAAACCTAAGTGGACAGGCGGGGTCTACGAGCAGTACTTC TRBJ2-7 NA NA TRBV6-1
CASSPGYILSYEQYF TGTGCCAGCAGCCCCGGCTACATTCTTTCCTACGAGCAGTACTTC TRBJ2-7 NA NA TRBV7-9
CASSHLPTSGASVLTF TGTGCCAGCTCCCACCTACCAACCTCTGGGGCCAGCGTCCTGACTTTC TRBJ2-6 NA NA TRBV18
CASSQLVHFSGLEEGETQYF TGTGCCAGCAGCCAGTTAGTTCACTTTTCGGGACTAGAAGAGGGGGAGACCCAGTACTTC TRBJ2-5 TRBD2 NA TRBV11-3
CASSFTTGTSEQFF TGTGCCAGCAGCTTCACCACCGGGACTAGCGAGCAGTTCTTC TRBJ2-1 TRBD2 NA TRBV7-2
CASSYHEGLYEQYF TGTGCCAGCAGTTACCATGAAGGACTTTACGAGCAGTACTTC TRBJ2-7 NA many TRBV6-5
CASSLTRDLAQHF TGCGCCAGCAGCCTAACCCGAGATTTAGCCCAGCATTTT TRBJ1-5 NA NA TRBV4-1
CASSSGGFSGANVLTF TGCGCCAGCAGCTCTGGTGGCTTCTCTGGGGCCAACGTCCTGACTTTC TRBJ2-6 NA NA TRBV5-1
CASRDRGYGYTF TGTGCCAGCCGGGACAGGGGTTATGGCTACACCTTC TRBJ1-2 TRBD1 NA TRBV2
CASSLSGERALHF TGTGCCAGCAGTTTATCCGGCGAACGAGCCCTCCACTTT TRBJ1-6 NA NA TRBV27
CASKSRDRGNEQYF TGTGCCAGCAAATCCCGGGACAGGGGGAACGAGCAGTACTTC TRBJ2-7 TRBD1 NA TRBV6-1
CASSSKEGETQYF TGTGCCAGCAGCTCGAAGGAGGGAGAGACCCAGTACTTC TRBJ2-5 NA NA TRBV7-2